This T cell receptor (beta chain) was documented in a study of CD8+ T cells in alopecia areata. Study-wide context: The tofacitinib course ran for 6 to 18 months and was followed by 6 months off drug.

The authors extracted RNA and reverse transcribed it into cDNA as the sequencing template. Repertoires were generated with immunoSEQ multiplex PCR, while TCRdb's copy carries only in-frame clones and drops some. The sample contains approximately 200,000 clones, roughly 60% of which appear only once. Indicated treatment: oral pan-JAK inhibitor, 5-10 mg twice daily. V gave up 5 bases and J gave up 0 bases; unmatched junction bases: 1. Germline V CDR1 and CDR2: MNHEY, SVGAGI. The CDR3 consists of 14 residues. This receptor was taken from a human donor with alopecia areata. The V gene is TRBV6-5, the J gene TRBJ2-1; 7 positions agree with TRBD1. Source: CD4+ T cells sorted from blood, taken at week 24, from a patient treated with tofacitinib. For the CDR3, the DNA is TGTGCCAGCAGTCAGGGGGACTCCTACAATGAGCAGTTCTTC. Translation gives CASSQGDSYNEQFF.